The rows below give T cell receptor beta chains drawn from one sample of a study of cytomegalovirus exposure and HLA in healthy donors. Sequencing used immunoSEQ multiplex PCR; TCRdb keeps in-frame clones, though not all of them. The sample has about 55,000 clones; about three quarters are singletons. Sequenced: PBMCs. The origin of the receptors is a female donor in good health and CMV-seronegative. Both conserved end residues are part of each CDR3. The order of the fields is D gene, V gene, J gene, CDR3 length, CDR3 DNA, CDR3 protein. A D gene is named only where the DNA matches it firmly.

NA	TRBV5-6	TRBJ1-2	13	TGTGCCAGCAGCCTCGAACGGGGACACAGCTACACCTTC	CASSLERGHSYTF
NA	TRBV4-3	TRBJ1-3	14	TGCGCCAGCAGCCAAGAACCGGGGGGAAACACCATATATTTT	CASSQEPGGNTIYF
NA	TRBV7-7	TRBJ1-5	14	TGTGCCAGCAGCTCAAGACCGGGCGGGCAGCCCCAGCATTTT	CASSSRPGGQPQHF
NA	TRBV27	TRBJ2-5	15	TGTGCCGTACTTCTGGCTAGCCAAATCAAAGAGACCCAGTACTTC	CAVLLASQIKETQYF
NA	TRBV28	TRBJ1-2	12	TGTGCCAGCAGGGACTCCAACTATGGCTACACCTTC	CASRDSNYGYTF
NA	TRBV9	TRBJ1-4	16	TGTGCCAGCAGCGCCCCTGGAGGAGTTTCGACTGAAAAACTGTTTTTT	CASSAPGGVSTEKLFF
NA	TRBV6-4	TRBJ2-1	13	TGTGCCAGCAGTAAAAGCGGCAACAATGAGCAGTTCTTC	CASSKSGNNEQFF
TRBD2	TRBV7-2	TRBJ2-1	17	TGTGCCAGCAGCACCGCCGGCGGGGGGGCTCCAAGTCATGAGCAGTTCTTC	CASSTAGGGAPSHEQFF
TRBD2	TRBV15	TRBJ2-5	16	TGTGCCACCAATCCGGGACGGGGACTACTCAAAGAGACCCAGTACTTC	CATNPGRGLLKETQYF
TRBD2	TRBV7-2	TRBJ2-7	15	TGTGCCAGCAGCCCCCAGGGAGGGGCAGCCTACGAGCAGTACTTC	CASSPQGGAAYEQYF
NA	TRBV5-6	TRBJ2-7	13	TGTGCCAGCAGCTTGAGAGCGGGTTACGAGCAGTACTTC	CASSLRAGYEQYF
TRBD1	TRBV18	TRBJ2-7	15	TGTGCCAGCTCACCAGGGACAGGGCTACCCTACGAGCAGTACTTC	CASSPGTGLPYEQYF
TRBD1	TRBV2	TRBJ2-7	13	TGTGCCAGCAGTCCGGGACAGTACTACGAGCAGTACTTC	CASSPGQYYEQYF
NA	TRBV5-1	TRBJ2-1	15	TGCGCCAGCAGCTCGGAGGGGACCCCCGACAATGGGCAGTTCTTC	CASSSEGTPDNGQFF
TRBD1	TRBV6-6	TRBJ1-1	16	TGTGCCAGCAGTGCGACTCCGGGACAGGGGGGAGATGAAGCTTTCTTT	CASSATPGQGGDEAFF
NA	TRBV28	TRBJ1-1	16	TGTGCCAGCAGTTCCCCGGCAGGAGGAATGAACACTGAAGCTTTCTTT	CASSSPAGGMNTEAFF
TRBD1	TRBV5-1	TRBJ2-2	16	TGCGCCAGCAGCTTGAACCGGGACAGGGGTCCCGGGGAGCTGTTTTTT	CASSLNRDRGPGELFF
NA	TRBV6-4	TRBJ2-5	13	TGTGCCAGCAGTGACGGGCCCGAAGAGACCCAGTACTTC	CASSDGPEETQYF
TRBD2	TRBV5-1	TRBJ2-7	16	TGCGCCAGCAGCTTGGCCTCTAGCGGGAGGAGCTACGAGCAGTACTTC	CASSLASSGRSYEQYF
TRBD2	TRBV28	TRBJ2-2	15	TGTGCCAGCAGAGGCGGGGGGGCGAACACCGGGGAGCTGTTTTTT	CASRGGGANTGELFF
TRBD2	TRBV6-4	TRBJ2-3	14	TGTGCCAGCGCGACTAGCGGGGTCACAGATACGCAGTATTTT	CASATSGVTDTQYF